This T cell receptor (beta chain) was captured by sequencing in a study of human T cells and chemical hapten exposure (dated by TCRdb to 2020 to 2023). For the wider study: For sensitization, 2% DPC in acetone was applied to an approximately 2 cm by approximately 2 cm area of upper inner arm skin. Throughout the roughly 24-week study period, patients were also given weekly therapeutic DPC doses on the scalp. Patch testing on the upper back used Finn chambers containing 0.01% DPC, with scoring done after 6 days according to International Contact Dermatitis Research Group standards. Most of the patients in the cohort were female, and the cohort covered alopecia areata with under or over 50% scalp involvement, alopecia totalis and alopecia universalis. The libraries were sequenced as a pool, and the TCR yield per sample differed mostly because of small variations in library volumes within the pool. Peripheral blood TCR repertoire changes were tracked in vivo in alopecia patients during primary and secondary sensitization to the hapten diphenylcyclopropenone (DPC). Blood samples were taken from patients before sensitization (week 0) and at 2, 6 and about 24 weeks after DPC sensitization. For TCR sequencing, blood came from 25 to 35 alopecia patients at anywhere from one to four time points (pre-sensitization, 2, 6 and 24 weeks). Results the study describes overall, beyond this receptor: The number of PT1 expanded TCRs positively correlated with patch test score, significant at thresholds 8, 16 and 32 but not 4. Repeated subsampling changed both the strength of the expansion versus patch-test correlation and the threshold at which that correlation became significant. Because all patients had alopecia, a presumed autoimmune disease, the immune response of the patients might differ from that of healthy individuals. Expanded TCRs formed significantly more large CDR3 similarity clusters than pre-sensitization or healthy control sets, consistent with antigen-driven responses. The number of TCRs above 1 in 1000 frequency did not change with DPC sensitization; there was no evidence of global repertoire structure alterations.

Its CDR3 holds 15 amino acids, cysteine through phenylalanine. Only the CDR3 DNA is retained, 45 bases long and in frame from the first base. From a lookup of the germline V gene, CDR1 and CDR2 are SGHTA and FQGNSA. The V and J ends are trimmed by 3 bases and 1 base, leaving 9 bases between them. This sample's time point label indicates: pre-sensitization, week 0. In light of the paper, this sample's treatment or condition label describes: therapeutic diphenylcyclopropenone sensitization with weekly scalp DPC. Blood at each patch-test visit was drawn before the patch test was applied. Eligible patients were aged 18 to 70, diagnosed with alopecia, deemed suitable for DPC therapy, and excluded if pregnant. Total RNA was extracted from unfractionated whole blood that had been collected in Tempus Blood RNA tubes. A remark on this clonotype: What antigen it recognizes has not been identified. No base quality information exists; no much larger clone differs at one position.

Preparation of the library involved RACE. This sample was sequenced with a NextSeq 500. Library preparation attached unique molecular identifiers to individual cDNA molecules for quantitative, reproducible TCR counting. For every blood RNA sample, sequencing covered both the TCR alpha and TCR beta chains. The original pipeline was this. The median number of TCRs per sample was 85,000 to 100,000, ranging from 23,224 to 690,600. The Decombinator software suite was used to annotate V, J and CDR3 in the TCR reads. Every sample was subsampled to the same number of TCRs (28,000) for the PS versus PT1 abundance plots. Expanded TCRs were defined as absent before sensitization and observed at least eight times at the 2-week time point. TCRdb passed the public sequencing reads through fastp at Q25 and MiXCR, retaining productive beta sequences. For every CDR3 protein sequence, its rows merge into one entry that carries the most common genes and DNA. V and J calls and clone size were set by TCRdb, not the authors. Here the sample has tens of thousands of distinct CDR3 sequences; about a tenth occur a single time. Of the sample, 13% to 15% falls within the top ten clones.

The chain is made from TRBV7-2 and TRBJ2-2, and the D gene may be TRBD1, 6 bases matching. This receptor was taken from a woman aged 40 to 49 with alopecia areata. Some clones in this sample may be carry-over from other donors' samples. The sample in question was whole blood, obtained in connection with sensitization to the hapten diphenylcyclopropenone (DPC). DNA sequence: TGTGCCAGCAGCTTTACAGGGAAGAACACCGGGGAGCTGTTTTTT. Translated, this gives CASSFTGKNTGELFF.